Sequencing of this T cell receptor beta chain was carried out in a study of response to subunit inactivated influenza vaccine. Trimming stripped 2 bases from V and 6 bases from J, with 14 bases between. This CDR3 is built from 14 residues. One entry per CDR3 protein results from TCRdb running MiXCR on the RT-PCR reads. The table includes around 190,000 distinct CDR3 sequences, around 14% detected once. The chain employs TRBV12-3 or TRBV12-4 and TRBJ2-7; D is unresolved. The TCR sequence derives from a man in his fifties who received an inactivated influenza vaccine. The specimen comprised CD8+ T cells sorted from PBMCs, sampled 5 days after vaccination. The CDR3 sequence: CASSLMVGPSEQYF. CDR3 nucleotide sequence: TGTGCCAGCAGTTTAATGGTCGGCCCAAGCGAGCAGTACTTC.